This record looks at one T cell receptor (beta chain) sequence and its context. Its antigen is currently unknown. TCRdb re-called the 5' RACE reads with MiXCR, one entry per CDR3 protein. The sample has a few hundred thousand distinct CDR3 sequences; 20% to 25% are singletons. This sample stems from a study of T-cell memory formation after mild COVID-19. General observations from the study: What remained unconfirmed was the SARS-CoV-2 specificity of second-wave clones peaking on day 37.

The CDR3 loop spans 15 amino acids. Trimming removed 5 bases from V and 0 bases from J, with 11 bases in between. Germline-derived CDR1 and CDR2 are MNHEY and SVGEGT. The V call is TRBV6-2 or TRBV6-3, the J call TRBJ2-1; perhaps TRBD2 as D (6 bases). Sequences were obtained from PBMCs or a T cell subset sorted from them (not recorded which). This TCR came from an adult woman who had mild COVID-19 (a few samples of this study predate the infection). Cell type and time point are not known. The CDR3 bases are TGTGCCAGCAGTCCCGACGGGAGCTCCTACAATGAGCAGTTCTTC. It yields the protein CASSPDGSSYNEQFF.